This T cell receptor beta chain was recorded in a study of T cells in localized non-small cell lung cancer. General study points: Higher T cell density in the blood was associated with longer overall survival, whereas higher adjacent-lung clonality associated with shorter survival. Heterogeneity is still possible, as just one tumor region was sequenced. In adjacent lung, a median roughly 60 of the top 100 tumor clones were found. Tumor trailed uninvolved adjacent lung in T cell clonality, which peaked there.

CDR3 length: 10 amino acids. CDR1 and CDR2 (germline): GTSNPN, SVGIG (reference sequence). Trimming took 0 bases from V and 10 from J, leaving 4 bases between them. Generated by immunoSEQ multiplex PCR, the TCRdb table keeps only in-frame clones and is missing some. The sample contains approximately 15,000 clones, around 90% of which appear only once. For this clone: The antigen remains unidentified.

The V and J genes are TRBV30 and TRBJ2-1; D gene ambiguous. The source of this sequence is a woman between 35 and 70 years old with stage III lung adenocarcinoma. The specimen was peripheral blood mononuclear cells, collected before any cancer treatment. CDR3 in amino acids: CAWSVQEQFF. Written as DNA, the CDR3 is TGTGCCTGGAGTGTACAAGAGCAGTTCTTC.